This is a list of T cell receptor beta chains from one sample in a study of OX40 agonist ivuxolimab in advanced cancers. Some clones are missing from TCRdb's copy, which holds only in-frame ones; the method was immunoSEQ multiplex PCR. The sample yields 56,000 or so clones, over 80% seen once. This material consisted of CD4+ or CD8+ T cells sorted from blood, taken in a trial of the OX40 agonist ivuxolimab. The receptors shown here come from an adult with an advanced solid tumor such as melanoma, head and neck, liver or kidney cancer. CDR3s include the opening cysteine and the closing phenylalanine or tryptophan. A D gene is named only where the DNA matches it firmly. For some rows the clone size is stated as once, few or many, or as a class when expanded; others skip it.

CASSILTARTNEKLFF	TGTGCCAGTAGTATTTTAACAGCGAGAACTAATGAAAAACTGTTTTTT	NA	TRBV19	TRBJ1-4	NA
CASSLAGGTDTQYF	TGTGCCAGCAGCTTAGCGGGGGGCACAGATACGCAGTATTTT	TRBD2	TRBV6-1	TRBJ2-3	NA
CASSPLSDQETQYF	TGTGCCAGCTCACCATTGAGCGACCAAGAGACCCAGTACTTC	NA	TRBV18	TRBJ2-5	NA
CASSFPSVETQYF	TGCGCCAGCAGCTTCCCTAGCGTGGAGACCCAGTACTTC	NA	TRBV5-1	TRBJ2-5	NA
CASSFRGTPGGYGYTF	TGTGCCAGCAGCTTTCGGGGGACTCCGGGGGGTTATGGCTACACCTTC	NA	TRBV7-9	TRBJ1-2	NA
CASSPSTGSGLTTEAFF	TGTGCCAGCTCACCGAGCACAGGGAGTGGGTTAACCACTGAAGCTTTCTTT	NA	TRBV18	TRBJ1-1	NA
CASSQDGLGTSGDNEQFF	TGTGCCAGCAGCCAAGATGGGCTCGGGACTAGCGGTGACAATGAGCAGTTCTTC	TRBD2	TRBV4-2	TRBJ2-1	NA
CASSLSRQPQHF	TGTGCCAGCAGTTTAAGCAGACAGCCCCAGCATTTT	NA	TRBV28	TRBJ1-5	NA
CASSWTAQETQYF	TGTGCCAGCAGTTGGACAGCTCAAGAGACCCAGTACTTC	NA	TRBV6-1	TRBJ2-5	NA
CASSTDRGFSHEQYF	TGTGCCAGTAGTACGGACAGGGGATTTAGCCACGAGCAGTACTTC	TRBD1	TRBV19	TRBJ2-7	few
CASSLQGATGNTIYF	TGTGCCAGCAGCTTACAGGGGGCAACTGGAAACACCATATATTTT	TRBD1	TRBV7-6	TRBJ1-3	NA
CASTGAGANYGYTF	TGTGCCAGCACTGGGGCCGGAGCTAACTATGGCTACACCTTC	NA	TRBV7-2	TRBJ1-2	NA
CASSLGSGIDTQYF	TGCGCCAGCAGCTTGGGGTCGGGGATAGATACGCAGTATTTT	NA	TRBV5-1	TRBJ2-3	NA
CASSSTDTEQFF	TGTGCCAGCAGCTCCACAGATACTGAGCAGTTCTTC	NA	TRBV11-3	TRBJ2-1	NA
CASSLDRGQYEQYF	TGTGCCAGCAGCTTAGATAGGGGGCAGTACGAGCAGTACTTC	TRBD1	TRBV7-8	TRBJ2-7	NA
CASSYLSGDNEQFF	TGTGCCAGCAGCTACCTCTCGGGCGACAATGAGCAGTTCTTC	NA	TRBV11-3	TRBJ2-1	NA
CASSELGWTGNTIYF	TGTGCCAGCAGTGAATTGGGTTGGACTGGAAACACCATATATTTT	NA	TRBV6-1	TRBJ1-3	NA
CASSLSGTETYEQYF	TGTGCCAGCAGTTTATCGGGGACAGAGACCTACGAGCAGTACTTC	TRBD1	TRBV27	TRBJ2-7	NA
CASRIANTGELFF	TGTGCCAGCAGGATTGCGAACACCGGGGAGCTGTTTTTT	NA	TRBV27	TRBJ2-2	NA
CASRTQGYGTYEQYF	TGTGCCAGCAGAACCCAGGGTTACGGGACCTACGAGCAGTACTTC	NA	TRBV19	TRBJ2-7	NA
CASSQNFDPQETQYF	TGTGCCAGCAGCCAAAACTTCGATCCCCAAGAGACCCAGTACTTC	NA	TRBV14	TRBJ2-5	once
CASSLASGRGNYGYTF	TGTGCCAGCAGCTTAGCGTCAGGCAGGGGTAACTATGGCTACACCTTC	NA	TRBV7-8	TRBJ1-2	NA
CASWSTGGVQPQHF	TGTGCCAGTTGGTCGACAGGGGGCGTTCAGCCCCAGCATTTT	TRBD1	TRBV28	TRBJ1-5	NA
CASSLGQGDEKLFF	TGTGCCAGCAGCTTGGGACAGGGGGATGAAAAACTGTTTTTT	TRBD1	TRBV11-2	TRBJ1-4	NA
CASSLGPANEKLFF	TGTGCCAGCAGCTTAGGGCCAGCTAATGAAAAACTGTTTTTT	NA	TRBV7-2	TRBJ1-4	NA
CASSQVGLAVSGEAQYF	TGCGCCAGCAGCCAAGTCGGACTAGCCGTGTCAGGAGAGGCCCAGTACTTC	TRBD2	TRBV4-1	TRBJ2-5	NA
CAGSDGGGSTDTQYF	TGTGCCGGAAGCGATGGGGGAGGCAGCACAGATACGCAGTATTTT	NA	TRBV28	TRBJ2-3	NA
CASSQDLGAGNQPQHF	TGTGCCAGCAGCCAAGACCTCGGGGCGGGCAATCAGCCCCAGCATTTT	NA	TRBV4-2	TRBJ1-5	few
CASSSQTDYGYTF	TGTGCCAGCAGCTCTCAGACGGACTATGGCTACACCTTC	NA	TRBV7-9	TRBJ1-2	NA
CASSARTGGGYTF	TGTGCCAGCAGTGCCCGGACTGGTGGTGGCTACACCTTC	NA	TRBV6-4	TRBJ1-2	NA
CASSDGDSCCNQPQHF	TGCGCCAGCAGTGATGGGGACAGTTGTTGCAATCAGCCCCAGCATTTT	TRBD1	TRBV10-1	TRBJ1-5	NA
CASSSSSSGTYEQYF	TGCGCCAGCAGCAGCTCATCGTCGGGGACCTACGAGCAGTACTTC	NA	TRBV5-1	TRBJ2-7	once
CASSEQGASTDTQYF	TGTGCCAGCAGTGAACAGGGGGCAAGCACAGATACGCAGTATTTT	TRBD1	TRBV6-1	TRBJ2-3	NA
CASSPGNQPQHF	TGTGCCAGCAGCCCAGGGAATCAGCCCCAGCATTTT	NA	TRBV5-6	TRBJ1-5	NA
CASSLSRSGTGELFF	TGTGCCAGCAGCTTAAGCCGGTCAGGCACCGGGGAGCTGTTTTTT	NA	TRBV7-2	TRBJ2-2	NA
CASSRGQGNGYTF	TGTGCCAGTAGTAGGGGACAGGGAAATGGCTACACCTTC	TRBD1	TRBV19	TRBJ1-2	few
CASSLGRGGAVEKLFF	TGCGCCAGCAGCTTGGGCCGAGGGGGGGCAGTTGAAAAACTGTTTTTT	NA	TRBV5-1	TRBJ1-4	NA
CASSLRGPDTQYF	TGTGCCAGCAGCTTAAGGGGCCCAGATACGCAGTATTTT	NA	TRBV7-3	TRBJ2-3	NA
CAWSPGWGTEAFF	TGTGCCTGGAGTCCGGGATGGGGCACTGAAGCTTTCTTT	NA	TRBV30	TRBJ1-1	NA
CASSLRQGGSSYNSPLHF	TGTGCCAGCAGCTTACGGCAGGGCGGAAGCTCCTATAATTCACCCCTCCACTTT	NA	TRBV11-2	TRBJ1-6	NA
CASSPPATDTQYF	TGTGCCAGCTCACCACCGGCCACAGATACGCAGTATTTT	NA	TRBV18	TRBJ2-3	NA
CASSTRGVYNEQFF	TGTGCCAGTAGTACACGGGGGGTCTACAATGAGCAGTTCTTC	TRBD2	TRBV19	TRBJ2-1	NA
CASNNQGRNTEAFF	TGTGCCAGCAACAACCAGGGGCGGAACACTGAAGCTTTCTTT	NA	TRBV6-6	TRBJ1-1	NA
CASSLLGGHEQFF	TGTGCCAGCAGCCTTCTGGGAGGGCATGAGCAGTTCTTC	TRBD2	TRBV16	TRBJ2-1	NA
CASSRQQNTEAFF	TGTGCCAGCAGCCGCCAACAAAACACTGAAGCTTTCTTT	NA	TRBV7-3	TRBJ1-1	NA
CASSQDPNWTGGNEQYF	TGCGCCAGCAGCCAAGATCCCAATTGGACAGGGGGGAACGAGCAGTACTTC	TRBD1	TRBV4-1	TRBJ2-7	NA
CASSPVVGTGGEQYF	TGTGCCAGCAGTCCCGTCGTCGGGACAGGGGGCGAGCAGTACTTC	TRBD1	TRBV7-2	TRBJ2-7	NA
CASSTGQRGGYTF	TGTGCCAGCAGCACGGGACAGAGGGGCGGCTACACCTTC	TRBD1	TRBV7-2	TRBJ1-2	once
CASRGDYYNEQFF	TGTGCCAGCAGAGGGGACTACTACAATGAGCAGTTCTTC	TRBD2	TRBV6-1	TRBJ2-1	NA